This TCR beta chain was sequenced in a study of response to subunit inactivated influenza vaccine. MiXCR, applied by TCRdb to the RT-PCR reads, yields one record per CDR3 protein. This sample has roughly 460,000 distinct CDR3 sequences, with 10% to 11% found just once. For this clonotype: Its antigen remains unidentified.

Overall study findings and caveats: The authors suggested that every seasonal influenza vaccination recruits few new T cells.

The CDR3 is made up of 15 amino acids. V lost 5 bases to trimming and J lost 4 bases; unmatched junction nucleotides: 11. The chain joins TRBV12-3 or TRBV12-4 to TRBJ2-7, with 7 nucleotides matching TRBD2. Sequencing used PBMCs from blood, obtained 40 to 50 days after vaccination. This receptor was taken from a man aged 50-60 years who received an inactivated influenza vaccine. The CDR3 DNA reads as TGTGCCAGCAGTCCTCAGGGTGGGGGACTATACGAGCAGTACTTC. Translated: CASSPQGGGLYEQYF.